This passage covers 26 T cell receptor beta chains from one sample sequenced in a study of cytomegalovirus exposure and HLA in healthy donors. The protocol was immunoSEQ multiplex PCR, while the TCRdb copy is restricted to in-frame clones and leaves out a portion. The sample lists about 160,000 clones; roughly 91% were seen once. The specimen was PBMCs. The receptor source for this set is a man between 18 and 29 years old in good health and CMV-seropositive.

The V and J genes are TRBV5-1 and TRBJ2-1; the match to TRBD2 covers 12 bases. The CDR3 spans 17 residues. J gave up 2 bases and V 4 bases, and 7 bases lay outside the gene matches. Germline CDR1 and CDR2: SGHRS and YFSETQ. DNA of the CDR3: TGCGCCAGCAGCCTAGGGACTAGCGGGTCCCCCTACAATGAGCAGTTCTTC. Translation gives CASSLGTSGSPYNEQFF. Variable domain in full (rest from reference TRBV5-1 and TRBJ2-1): KAGVTQTPRYLIKTRGQQVTLSCSPISGHRSVSWYQQTPGQGLQFLFEYFSETQRNKGNFPGRFSGRQFSNSRSEMNVSTLELGDSALYLCASSLGTSGSPYNEQFFGPGTRLTVL.

The V gene is TRBV6-1, the J gene TRBJ2-7, with 8 bases aligning to TRBD2. From germline, CDR1 is MNHNS and CDR2 SASEGT. Trimming removed 7 bases from V and 6 bases from J; junction bases left unmatched: 8. This CDR3 is built from 13 residues. CDR3 amino acids: CASISGLAAEQYF. The CDR3 nucleotides read TGTGCCAGCATCTCCGGACTAGCCGCCGAGCAGTACTTC.

V and J are TRBV18 and TRBJ2-7; no clear D. The CDR3 sequence is 13 residues long. Germline CDR1 and CDR2: KGHSH and LQKENI. The V end was cut by 0 bases, the J end by 3 bases, with 6 bases between. CDR3 coding DNA: TGTGCCAGCTCACCACCCCACATCTACGAGCAGTACTTC. Protein product: CASSPPHIYEQYF.

The V gene is TRBV28, the J gene TRBJ1-5, with 7 bases that match TRBD1. The CDR3 covers 16 residues. With 7 bases clipped from V and 1 base from J, the junction kept 10 bases outside the gene matches. Germline V gene data show CDR1 as MDHEN and CDR2 as SYDVKM. CDR3 nucleotide sequence: TGTGCCAGCACCCTGAAATGGACAGGCAGCAATCAGCCCCAGCATTTT. Residues: CASTLKWTGSNQPQHF.

V gene TRBV7-3 combines with J gene TRBJ2-2; D not certain. Germline assignment: CDR1 SGHTA and CDR2 FQGTGA. V was clipped by 3 bases and J by 6 bases, with 11 bases between them. This CDR3 has 14 amino acids. CDR3 protein: CASSFGPLAGELFF. Here the CDR3 DNA reads TGTGCCAGCAGCTTTGGGCCCCTCGCCGGGGAGCTGTTTTTT.

V usage is TRBV7-3 and J usage is TRBJ2-1; perhaps TRBD2 as D (5 bases). V lost 1 base to trimming and J lost 6 bases, with 10 bases between them. This CDR3 spans 14 amino acids. In germline, CDR1 is SGHTA, CDR2 FQGTGA. The CDR3 nucleotides read TGTGCCAGCAGCTTAAAGAGCGGTTTCAATGAGCAGTTCTTC. It codes for CASSLKSGFNEQFF.

The CDR3 loop reads CAWYPAGATQYEQYF. The CDR3 DNA is TGTGCCTGGTATCCGGCGGGAGCCACCCAATACGAGCAGTACTTC. The chain recombines TRBV30 with TRBJ2-7; 7 bases fit TRBD2. Germline lookup yields CDR1 GTSNPN and CDR2 SVGIG (reference sequence). This CDR3 contains 15 residues. V lost 5 bases to trimming and J lost 4 bases; unmatched junction nucleotides: 14.

The chain is built from TRBV29-1 and TRBJ1-1, with a weak D call TRBD1 (6 bases). Germline loops: CDR1 SQVTM, CDR2 ANQGSEA. Trimming took off 3 bases at V and 3 bases at J, with 8 bases between the two ends. CDR3 length: 12 amino acids. CDR3 sequence: CSVDYRDTEAFF. DNA of the CDR3: TGCAGCGTTGACTACAGGGACACTGAAGCTTTCTTT.

The chain is built from TRBV27 and TRBJ1-5, with TRBD1 matching 10 bases. The CDR3 is made up of 15 amino acids. Germline assignment: CDR1 MNHEY and CDR2 SMNVEV (reference sequence). V was clipped by 5 bases and J by 2 bases; unmatched bases: 3. CDR3 amino acids: CASSGGTGGNQPQHF. The CDR3, as DNA: TGTGCCAGCAGTGGTGGGACAGGGGGCAATCAGCCCCAGCATTTT.

The V gene is TRBV27, the J gene TRBJ2-1, with 7 nucleotides matching TRBD2. J was trimmed by 14 bases and V by 4 bases; bases with no gene match: 14. The CDR3 extends over 14 amino acids. Germline-derived CDR1 and CDR2 are MNHEY and SMNVEV (reference sequence). CDR3: CASSWSLRGSDKFF. CDR3 coding DNA: TGTGCCAGCAGTTGGTCCCTCCGCGGGAGCGATAAGTTCTTC.

The V gene is TRBV19, the J gene TRBJ2-7; D is ambiguous. The CDR3 is 15 amino acids. Trimming removed 4 bases at V and 1 base at J, with 14 bases between. Per germline, CDR1 LNHDA and CDR2 SQIVND (reference sequence). CDR3 residues: CASSTWRGSSYEQYF. The CDR3 DNA reads as TGTGCCAGTAGTACCTGGAGAGGATCTTCCTACGAGCAGTACTTC.

This clone is labeled medium-sized. This chain uses TRBV7-9 with TRBJ1-2; D remains ambiguous. The length of the CDR3 is 10 residues. The V end lost 7 bases, the J end lost 7 bases, and 7 bases lay between the germline ends. Germline CDR1 is SEHNR and CDR2 is FQNEAQ (reference sequence). In DNA form, the CDR3 reads TGTGCCAGCACTCTCGTTGGCTACACCTTC. Translating it yields CASTLVGYTF.

The CDR3 nucleotides are TGTGCCAGTACAGAAGCCGAGGGAAAGCGGATCGGAAAACTGTTTTTT. Translating gives CASTEAEGKRIGKLFF. The chain is built from TRBV19 and TRBJ1-4, with D uncertain. The CDR3 totals 16 residues. CDR1 LNHDA and CDR2 SQIVND come from the germline V gene (reference sequence). V gave up 7 bases and J gave up 10 bases, with 25 bases separating them.

The rearrangement joins TRBV18 to TRBJ2-1, with 7 nucleotides matching TRBD1. This CDR3 has 14 residues. Germline V gene data show CDR1 as KGHSH and CDR2 as LQKENI. The ends lost 3 bases at V and 10 bases at J; junction bases unmatched: 9. The CDR3 sequence is CASSPPALRGEQFF. DNA for the CDR3: TGTGCCAGCTCACCCCCGGCCCTCAGGGGGGAGCAGTTCTTC.

The rearrangement joins TRBV11-2 to TRBJ2-1; 16 bases agree with TRBD2. V lost 2 bases and J lost 10; bases outside the gene matches: 8. Germline CDR1 reads SGHAT; CDR2 reads FQNNGV. This CDR3 spans 17 amino acids. The CDR3 DNA reads TGTGCCAGCAGCTTATGGAGGGGACTAGCGGGAGGGCAGGAGCAGTTCTTC. Encoded protein: CASSLWRGLAGGQEQFF.

The V and J genes are TRBV2 and TRBJ2-5, with D possibly matching TRBD2 (5 bases). Trimming cost V 5 bases and J 1 base, with 14 bases left between them. The CDR3 loop spans 15 amino acids. Per germline, CDR1 SNHLY and CDR2 FYNNEI. The CDR3 spells CASSRIPGSQETQYF. CDR3 nucleotides: TGTGCCAGCAGTAGAATTCCGGGGAGCCAAGAGACCCAGTACTTC.

CDR3 sequence reads: CASVYFGTGLSGANVLTF. The CDR3 region has the DNA TGTGCCAGCGTGTATTTTGGGACAGGGCTTTCTGGGGCCAACGTCCTGACTTTC. The rearrangement joins TRBV5-4 to TRBJ2-6; 9 nucleotides align to TRBD1. Trimming removed 7 bases from V and 1 base from J; junction bases left unmatched: 12. Germline V gene lookup returns CDR1 SGHNT and CDR2 YYREEE (reference sequence). The CDR3 has 18 residues.

This chain uses TRBV7-9 with TRBJ1-4; D is ambiguous. Germline V gene sequence: CDR1 SEHNR, CDR2 FQNEAQ (reference sequence). Trimming removed 1 base at V and 8 bases at J, with 5 bases between. This CDR3 spans 12 amino acids. CDR3 DNA sequence: TGTGCCAGCAGCTTAGTTGAGGAAAAACTGTTTTTT. Amino acid sequence: CASSLVEEKLFF.

V usage is TRBV6-5 and J usage is TRBJ1-1; D is perhaps TRBD1 (5 bases). There are 15 residues in the CDR3. The V end lost 0 bases, the J end lost 5 bases, and 13 bases lay between the germline ends. Germline V CDR1 and CDR2: MNHEY, SVGAGI. CDR3 protein: CASSYSRGIGTEAFF. As DNA, the CDR3 is TGTGCCAGCAGTTACTCAAGGGGAATAGGGACTGAAGCTTTCTTT.

The chain is built from TRBV27 and TRBJ1-1, with D perhaps TRBD1 (6 bases). CDR3 length: 14 amino acids. V was pared by 7 bases and J by 0 bases, with 12 bases between. The germline V gene has CDR1 MNHEY and CDR2 SMNVEV (reference sequence). CDR3 in DNA: TGTGCCAGCATAGGGACACAGATGAACACTGAAGCTTTCTTT. Protein: CASIGTQMNTEAFF.

The chain is built from TRBV4-2 and TRBJ2-5, with TRBD1 matching 8 bases. Germline trimming cut 0 bases from V and 4 bases from J; bases unmatched to any gene: 4. CDR1 and CDR2 (germline): LGHNA, YNFKEQ. This CDR3 has 15 residues. The CDR3 loop reads CASSQDNRGSETQYF. The CDR3 coding sequence is TGTGCCAGCAGCCAAGACAACAGGGGGTCAGAGACCCAGTACTTC.

The rearrangement links TRBV6-1 to TRBJ1-1, with a weak D call TRBD1 (5 bases). This CDR3 has 14 amino acids. V lost 6 bases and J 0 bases, leaving 11 bases between the germline ends. Germline values: CDR1 MNHNS, CDR2 SASEGT. The CDR3 spells CASRGRDLNTEAFF. CDR3 DNA sequence: TGTGCCAGCAGGGGCCGGGACTTGAACACTGAAGCTTTCTTT.

The V call is TRBV27, the J call TRBJ1-4; a possible D gene is TRBD1 (5 bases). The CDR3 runs 14 residues. V lost 6 bases, J lost 4 bases, and 12 bases lay in between. Germline CDR1 MNHEY, CDR2 SMNVEV (reference sequence). The CDR3, as DNA: TGTGCCAGCAGCCACGGGGGGGGTAATGAAAAACTGTTTTTT. Its translation is CASSHGGGNEKLFF.

The table lists this clone with a count of one. V and J are TRBV6-1 and TRBJ2-1; 7 nucleotides align to TRBD1. The CDR3 contains 15 residues. Germline assignment: CDR1 MNHNS and CDR2 SASEGT. Unmatched junction bases numbered 3, after V lost 3 bases and J lost 1 base. CDR3 DNA sequence: TGTGCCAGCAGTGACGGGACAGAATCCTACAATGAGCAGTTCTTC. Translating it yields CASSDGTESYNEQFF.

This rearrangement joins TRBV7-8 to TRBJ1-1; D might be TRBD1 (6 bases). Germline CDR1 and CDR2: SGHVS and FQNEAQ. This CDR3 has 17 residues. V lost 3 bases to trimming and J lost 3 bases, with 20 bases between them. The chain's CDR3 is CASSFVRDTMRYTEAFF. The CDR3 DNA reads as TGTGCCAGCAGCTTTGTCCGGGACACAATGAGGTACACTGAAGCTTTCTTT.

V is TRBV19 and J is TRBJ1-5, with 9 bases aligning to TRBD1. The CDR3 length is 16 residues. Trimming took 1 base from V and 1 from J; bases not matched to a gene: 2. Looked up from germline, CDR1 is LNHDA and CDR2 is SQIVND (reference sequence). The CDR3 here is CASSIGDRGSNQPQHF. In DNA form, the CDR3 reads TGTGCCAGTAGTATAGGAGACAGGGGGAGCAATCAGCCCCAGCATTTT.